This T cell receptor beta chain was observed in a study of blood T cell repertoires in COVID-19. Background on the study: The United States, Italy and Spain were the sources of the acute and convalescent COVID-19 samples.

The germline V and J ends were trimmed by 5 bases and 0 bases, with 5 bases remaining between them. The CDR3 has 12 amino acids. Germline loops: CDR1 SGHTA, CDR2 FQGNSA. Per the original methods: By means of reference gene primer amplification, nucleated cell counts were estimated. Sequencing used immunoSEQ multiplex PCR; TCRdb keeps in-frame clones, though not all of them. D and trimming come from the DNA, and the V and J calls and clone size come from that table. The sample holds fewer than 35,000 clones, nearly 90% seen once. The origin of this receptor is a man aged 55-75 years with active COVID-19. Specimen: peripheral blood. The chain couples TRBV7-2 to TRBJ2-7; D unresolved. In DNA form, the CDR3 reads TGTGCCAGCAGCCCGAGCTCCTACGAGCAGTACTTC. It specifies CASSPSSYEQYF.